These 14 T cell receptor beta chains originate from one sample sequenced in a study of cytotoxic CD8 clonotypes in ibrutinib-treated CLL. Clones were read by immunoSEQ multiplex PCR, and TCRdb kept only the in-frame ones, dropping some. The data show 75,000 to 90,000 clones, roughly 85% seen once. Sample: PBMCs, taken after 24 months of ibrutinib treatment. Source of these receptors: a human donor with chronic lymphocytic leukemia.

The chain uses TRBV13 and TRBJ2-1; TRBD1 might be the D (6 bases). This CDR3 spans 13 amino acids. The V end was cut by 5 bases, the J end by 9 bases, with 14 bases between. CDR1 and CDR2 from the germline V gene are PRHDT and FYEKMQ (reference sequence). The CDR3 protein is CASSQGTISEQFF. CDR3 in DNA: TGTGCCAGCAGCCAGGGGACAATTTCTGAGCAGTTCTTC.

This clone was observed a handful of times. The rearrangement uses TRBV9 and TRBJ2-1; TRBD2 aligns across 8 bases. V dropped 3 bases and J dropped 10; count of bases not matched to a gene: 15. Per germline, CDR1 SGDLS and CDR2 YYNGEE. This CDR3 contains 16 residues. CDR3 amino acids: CASSAPAGALHGEQFF. In nucleotides, the CDR3 is TGTGCCAGCAGCGCCCCAGCGGGAGCCCTCCACGGGGAGCAGTTCTTC.

V is TRBV5-1 and J is TRBJ2-3; 7 bases are shared with TRBD1. The germline V gene encodes CDR1 SGHRS and CDR2 YFSETQ. Trimming at V came to 4 bases and at J to 1 base, leaving 9 bases not matched to a gene. The length of the CDR3 is 16 residues. CDR3 in amino acids: CASSLSRQGGTDTQYF. CDR3 in DNA: TGCGCCAGCAGCCTATCAAGACAGGGTGGCACAGATACGCAGTATTTT.

This clone was detected only once. The chain employs TRBV7-9 and TRBJ2-2; D is unclear. From germline, CDR1 is SEHNR and CDR2 FQNEAQ (reference sequence). The V end lost 7 bases, the J end lost 8 bases, and 8 bases lay between the germline ends. The CDR3 is 11 amino acids. CDR3 sequence (DNA): TGTGCCAGCACCGAGGCTGGGGAGCTGTTTTTT. Amino acids: CASTEAGELFF.

The CDR3 DNA reads TGCGCCAGCAGCCCGACGACAGGGGCCACCGGGGAGCTGTTTTTT. Its protein product is CASSPTTGATGELFF. The chain carries TRBV5-1 and TRBJ2-2, with 8 bases identical to TRBD1. The CDR3 consists of 15 residues. Per germline, CDR1 SGHRS and CDR2 YFSETQ. The trim removed 4 bases at V and 4 bases at J, leaving 6 bases unmatched.

The chain has TRBV10-3 and TRBJ2-1; 7 bases are shared with TRBD2. Germline lookup yields CDR1 ENHRY and CDR2 SYGVKD. This CDR3 is 16 amino acids long. The ends lost 0 bases at V and 5 bases at J; junction bases unmatched: 7. The CDR3 bases are TGTGCCATCAGTGAGTCCGCGACGGGAGGACACAATGAGCAGTTCTTC. This codes for CAISESATGGHNEQFF.

The chain has TRBV7-9 and TRBJ1-3; D ambiguous. Germline CDR1 and CDR2: SEHNR and FQNEAQ (reference sequence). V was pared by 5 bases and J by 1 base, with 9 bases between. The CDR3 totals 14 residues. CDR3 sequence reads: CASSPAGSGNTIYF. The CDR3 region has the DNA TGTGCCAGCAGCCCGGCGGGGTCTGGAAACACCATATATTTT.

This clone was seen a few times. The DNA of the CDR3 is TGTGCCAGCAGCTTAGGGCAAAACACTGAAGCTTTCTTT. Amino acids: CASSLGQNTEAFF. This chain connects TRBV7-3 to TRBJ1-1; D is unclear. The CDR3 totals 13 residues. Germline CDR1 and CDR2: SGHTA and FQGTGA. Trimming removed 2 bases from V and 2 bases from J, with 6 bases in between.

The chain carries TRBV2 and TRBJ1-2; 8 bases align to TRBD1. The V gene's germline CDR1 is SNHLY and CDR2 FYNNEI. The junction had 4 bases not matched to a gene; V was cut back by 6 bases and J by 4 bases. The CDR3 consists of 13 residues. CDR3: CASRGQGLYGYTF. The DNA of the CDR3 is TGTGCCAGCAGAGGACAGGGCCTCTATGGCTACACCTTC. Full variable domain (missing parts from reference TRBV2 and TRBJ1-2): EPEVTQTPSHQVTQMGQEVILRCVPISNHLYFYWYRQILGQKVEFLVSFYNNEISEKSEIFDDQFSVERPDGSNFTLKIRSTKLEDSAMYFCASRGQGLYGYTFGSGTRLTVV.

The V gene is TRBV9, the J gene TRBJ1-5, with D perhaps TRBD1 (5 bases). There are 19 residues in the CDR3. The ends were cut back, 2 bases at V and 2 bases at J, with 23 bases in the middle. CDR1 SGDLS and CDR2 YYNGEE come from the germline V gene. Here the CDR3 reads CASSVKPHGDVGCNQPQHF. The CDR3 nucleotides read TGTGCCAGCAGCGTTAAACCCCACGGGGACGTGGGGTGCAATCAGCCCCAGCATTTT.

The V call is TRBV18, the J call TRBJ2-7; unclear D gene. CDR1 and CDR2 (germline): KGHSH, LQKENI. Trimming removed 3 bases from V and 7 bases from J, with 13 bases in between. This CDR3 region has 13 residues. The CDR3 is CASSPGTAREQYF. The CDR3 DNA sequence: TGTGCCAGCTCACCTGGTACCGCGAGGGAGCAGTACTTC.

V and J are TRBV19 and TRBJ2-1; D uncertain. This CDR3 comprises 14 residues. Germline CDR1 and CDR2: LNHDA and SQIVND (reference sequence). V was pared by 1 base and J by 5 bases, with 9 bases between. CDR3: CASSIGHRDNEQFF. The CDR3 bases are TGTGCCAGTAGTATAGGACACAGAGACAATGAGCAGTTCTTC.

The rearrangement uses TRBV10-1 and TRBJ2-1, with 7 nucleotides matching TRBD2. The trim removed 5 bases at V and 2 bases at J, leaving 6 bases unmatched. The CDR3 covers 15 residues. CDR1 and CDR2 (germline): WNHNN, SYGVQD (reference sequence). CDR3 region: CASSPGLETYNEQFF. The CDR3 DNA reads as TGCGCCAGCAGTCCTGGACTAGAGACCTACAATGAGCAGTTCTTC.

V gene TRBV5-1 combines with J gene TRBJ1-1; D possibly corresponds to TRBD1 (6 bases). CDR1 and CDR2 (germline): SGHRS, YFSETQ. V lost 2 bases and J 3 bases, leaving 11 bases between the germline ends. The CDR3 runs 14 residues. CDR3: CASSFGQKDTEAFF. Here the CDR3 DNA reads TGCGCCAGCAGCTTCGGACAGAAAGACACTGAAGCTTTCTTT.